This T cell receptor beta chain was retrieved from a study of cytomegalovirus exposure and HLA in healthy donors. Across the study: Of the donors genotyped, approximately 410 in all, about 81% fell in the Caucasian-associated ancestry cluster.

The PCR employed 60 Vbeta primers together with 13 Jbeta primers. Only in-frame clones appear in the TCRdb table, and some are missing; sequencing was by immunoSEQ multiplex PCR. The table has 100,000 to 150,000 clones, over 60% seen once. The CDR3 consists of 15 residues. V was pared by 3 bases and J by 0 bases, with 9 bases between. Germline CDR1 and CDR2: KGHSH and LQKENI. The sequence was collected from a woman in her 40s in good health and CMV-seronegative. The rearrangement joins TRBV18 to TRBJ1-3, with D uncertain. What was sequenced was PBMCs. CDR3 region: CASSPSSFSGNTIYF. CDR3 DNA sequence: TGTGCCAGCTCACCCTCGTCCTTCTCTGGAAACACCATATATTTT.